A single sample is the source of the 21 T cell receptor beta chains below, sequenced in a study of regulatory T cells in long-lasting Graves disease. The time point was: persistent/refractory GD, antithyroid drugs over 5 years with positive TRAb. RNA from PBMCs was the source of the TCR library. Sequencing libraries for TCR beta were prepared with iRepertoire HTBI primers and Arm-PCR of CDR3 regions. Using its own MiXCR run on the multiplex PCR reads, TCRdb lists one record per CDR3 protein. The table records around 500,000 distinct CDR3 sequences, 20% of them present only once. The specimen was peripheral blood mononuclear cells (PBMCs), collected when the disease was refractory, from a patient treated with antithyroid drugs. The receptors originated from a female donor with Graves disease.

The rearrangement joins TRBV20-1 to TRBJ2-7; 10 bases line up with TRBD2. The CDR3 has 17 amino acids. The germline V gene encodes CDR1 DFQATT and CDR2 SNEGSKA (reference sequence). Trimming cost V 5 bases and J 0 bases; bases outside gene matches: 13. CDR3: CSAPRLAGSSSSYEQYF. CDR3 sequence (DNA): TGCAGTGCTCCTAGACTAGCGGGTTCCTCAAGCTCCTACGAGCAGTACTTC.

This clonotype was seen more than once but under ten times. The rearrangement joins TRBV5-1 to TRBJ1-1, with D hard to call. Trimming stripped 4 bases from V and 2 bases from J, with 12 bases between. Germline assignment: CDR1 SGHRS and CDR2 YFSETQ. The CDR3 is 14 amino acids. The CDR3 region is CASSQDATNTEAFF. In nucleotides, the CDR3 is TGCGCCAGCAGCCAGGACGCTACTAACACTGAAGCTTTCTTT.

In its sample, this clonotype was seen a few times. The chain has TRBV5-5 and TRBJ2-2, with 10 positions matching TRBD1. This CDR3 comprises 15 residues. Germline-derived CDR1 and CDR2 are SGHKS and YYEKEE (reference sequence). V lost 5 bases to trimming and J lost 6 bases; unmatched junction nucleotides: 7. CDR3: CASSFGTGVAGELFF. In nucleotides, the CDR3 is TGTGCCAGCAGTTTTGGGACAGGGGTTGCCGGGGAGCTGTTTTTT.

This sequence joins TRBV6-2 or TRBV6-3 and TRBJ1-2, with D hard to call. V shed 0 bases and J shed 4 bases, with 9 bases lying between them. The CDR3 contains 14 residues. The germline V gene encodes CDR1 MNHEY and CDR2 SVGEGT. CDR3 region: CASSYSGESYGYTF. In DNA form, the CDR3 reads TGTGCCAGCAGTTACTCCGGGGAGAGCTATGGCTACACCTTC.

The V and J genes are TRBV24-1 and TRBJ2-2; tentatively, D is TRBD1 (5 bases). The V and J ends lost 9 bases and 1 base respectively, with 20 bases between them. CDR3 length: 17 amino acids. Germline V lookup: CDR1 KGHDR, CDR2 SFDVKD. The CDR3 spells CATSSSRLGQNTGELFF. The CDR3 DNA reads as TGTGCCACCTCCTCCTCTCGCCTAGGACAGAACACCGGGGAGCTGTTTTTT.

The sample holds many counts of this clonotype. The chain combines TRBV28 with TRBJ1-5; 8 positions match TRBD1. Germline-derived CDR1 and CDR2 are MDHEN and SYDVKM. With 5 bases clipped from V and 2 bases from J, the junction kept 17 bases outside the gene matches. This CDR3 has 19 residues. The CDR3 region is CASSPPRTGSHSGNQPQHF. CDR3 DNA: TGTGCCAGCAGTCCGCCGAGGACAGGGTCACATTCGGGCAATCAGCCCCAGCATTTT.

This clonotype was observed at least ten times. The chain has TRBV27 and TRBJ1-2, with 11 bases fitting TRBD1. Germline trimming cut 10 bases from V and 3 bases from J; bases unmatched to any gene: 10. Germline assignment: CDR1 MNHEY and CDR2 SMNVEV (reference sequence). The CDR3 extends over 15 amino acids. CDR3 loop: CATMPRDRGYYGYTF. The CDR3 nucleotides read TGTGCCACCATGCCCCGGGACAGGGGGTACTATGGCTACACCTTC.

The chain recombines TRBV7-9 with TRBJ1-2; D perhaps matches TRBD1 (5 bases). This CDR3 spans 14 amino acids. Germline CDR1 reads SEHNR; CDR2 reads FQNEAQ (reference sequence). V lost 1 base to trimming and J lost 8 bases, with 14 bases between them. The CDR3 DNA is TGTGCCAGCAGCTTAGAAGGGAGGGGAGAGGGCTACACCTTC. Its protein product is CASSLEGRGEGYTF.

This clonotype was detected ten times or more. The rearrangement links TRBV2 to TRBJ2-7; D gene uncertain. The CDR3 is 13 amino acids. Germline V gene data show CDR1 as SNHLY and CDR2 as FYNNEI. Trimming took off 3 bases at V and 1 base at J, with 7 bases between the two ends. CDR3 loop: CASSDGRSYEQYF. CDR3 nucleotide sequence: TGTGCCAGCAGTGACGGACGGTCCTACGAGCAGTACTTC.

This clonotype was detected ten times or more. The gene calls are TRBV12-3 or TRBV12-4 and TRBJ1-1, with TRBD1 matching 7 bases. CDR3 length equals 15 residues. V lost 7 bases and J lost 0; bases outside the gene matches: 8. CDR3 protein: CASKRAGGMNTEAFF. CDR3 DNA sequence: TGTGCCAGCAAGAGGGCAGGGGGGATGAACACTGAAGCTTTCTTT.

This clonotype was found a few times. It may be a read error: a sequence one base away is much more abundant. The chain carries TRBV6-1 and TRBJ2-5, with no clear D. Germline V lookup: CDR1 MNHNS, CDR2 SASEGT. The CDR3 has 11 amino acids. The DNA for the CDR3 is TGTGCCGGCAGTGATGTGCAGACCCAGTACTTC. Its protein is CAGSDVQTQYF.

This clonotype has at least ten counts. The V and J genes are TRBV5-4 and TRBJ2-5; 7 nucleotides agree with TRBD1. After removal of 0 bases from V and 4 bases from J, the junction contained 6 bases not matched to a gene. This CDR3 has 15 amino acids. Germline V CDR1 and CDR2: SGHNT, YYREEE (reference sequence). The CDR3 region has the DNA TGTGCCAGCAGCTTGGCCCGGACAGGTTCAGAGACCCAGTACTTC. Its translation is CASSLARTGSETQYF.

CDR3 sequence: CASSPGLFSEAFF. DNA for the CDR3: TGTGCCAGCAGTCCTGGACTATTCAGTGAAGCTTTCTTT. This sequence joins TRBV5-8 and TRBJ1-1; D gene unclear. Trimming cost V 5 bases and J 7 bases, with 15 bases left between them. The V gene's germline CDR1 is SGHTS and CDR2 YDEGEE. The CDR3 runs to 13 residues.

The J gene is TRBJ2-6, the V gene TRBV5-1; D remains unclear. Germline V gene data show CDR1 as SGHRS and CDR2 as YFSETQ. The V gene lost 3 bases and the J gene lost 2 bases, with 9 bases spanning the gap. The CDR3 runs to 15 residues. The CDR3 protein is CASSSAETGANVLTF. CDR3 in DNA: TGCGCCAGCAGCTCGGCTGAAACTGGGGCCAACGTCCTGACTTTC.

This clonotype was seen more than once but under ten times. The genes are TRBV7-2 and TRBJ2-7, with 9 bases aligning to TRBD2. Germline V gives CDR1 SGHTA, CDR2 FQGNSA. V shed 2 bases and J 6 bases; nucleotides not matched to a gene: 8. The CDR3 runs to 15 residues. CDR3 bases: TGTGCCAGCAGCTTAAATAGCGGGAGATTTGTCGAGCAGTACTTC. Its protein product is CASSLNSGRFVEQYF.

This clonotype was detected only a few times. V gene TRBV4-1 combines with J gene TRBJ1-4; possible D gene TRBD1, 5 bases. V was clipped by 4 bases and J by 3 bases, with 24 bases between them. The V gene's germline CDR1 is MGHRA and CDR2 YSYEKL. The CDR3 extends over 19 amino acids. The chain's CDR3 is CASSLKSGGTGPPNEKLFF. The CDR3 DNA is TGCGCCAGCAGCCTGAAGAGCGGGGGAACAGGTCCGCCTAATGAAAAACTGTTTTTT.

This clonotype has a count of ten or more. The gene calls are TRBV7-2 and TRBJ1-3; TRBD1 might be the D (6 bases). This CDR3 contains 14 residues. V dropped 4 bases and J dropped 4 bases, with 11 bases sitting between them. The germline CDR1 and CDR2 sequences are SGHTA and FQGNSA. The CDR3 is CASSSTGTGNTIYF. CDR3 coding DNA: TGTGCCAGCAGCTCTACCGGGACAGGAAACACCATATATTTT.

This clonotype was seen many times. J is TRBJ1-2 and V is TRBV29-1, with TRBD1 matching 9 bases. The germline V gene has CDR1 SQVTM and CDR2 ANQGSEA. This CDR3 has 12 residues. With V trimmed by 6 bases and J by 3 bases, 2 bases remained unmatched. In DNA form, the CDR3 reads TGCAGCGTACAGGGGGCAGACTATGGCTACACCTTC. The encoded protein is CSVQGADYGYTF.

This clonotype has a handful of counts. The DNA for the CDR3 is TGTGCCAGCAGTCCTTCCCGTGAGTTGGGGCGCCAGCAGCCCCAGCATTTT. Protein: CASSPSRELGRQQPQHF. The chain joins TRBV6-1 to TRBJ1-5; D is perhaps TRBD1 (5 bases). The CDR3 extends over 17 amino acids. The V end was cut by 5 bases, the J end by 7 bases, with 24 bases between. Germline lookup yields CDR1 MNHNS and CDR2 SASEGT.

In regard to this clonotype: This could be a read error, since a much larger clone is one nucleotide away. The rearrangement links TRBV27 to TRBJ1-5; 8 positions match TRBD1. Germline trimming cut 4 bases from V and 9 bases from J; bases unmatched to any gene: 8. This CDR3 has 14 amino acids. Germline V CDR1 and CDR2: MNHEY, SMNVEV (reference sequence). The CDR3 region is CASSSGQGYPPQHF. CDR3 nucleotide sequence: TGTGCCAGCAGTTCCGGACAGGGCTATCCGCCCCAGCATTTT.

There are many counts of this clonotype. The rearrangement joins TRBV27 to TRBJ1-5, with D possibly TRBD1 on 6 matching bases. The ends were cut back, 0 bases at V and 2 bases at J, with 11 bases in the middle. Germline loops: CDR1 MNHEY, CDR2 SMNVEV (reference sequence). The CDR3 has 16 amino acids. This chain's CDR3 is CASSLSSWGRNQPQHF. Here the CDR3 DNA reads TGTGCCAGCAGTTTATCCAGCTGGGGGCGCAATCAGCCCCAGCATTTT.